This entry lists 12 T cell receptor beta chains sequenced from one sample in a study of blood T cell repertoires in COVID-19. This table comes from immunoSEQ multiplex PCR, and its TCRdb copy is limited to in-frame clones, with some not included. The table lists about 140,000 clones, more than 65% of them singletons, with 9.5% to 13% in the top ten. Sequencing was done on a sample of peripheral blood. Every receptor here comes from a man in his 60s with active or convalescent COVID-19.

This clone has a single count. The V and J genes are TRBV3-1 (or the pseudogene TRBV3-2) and TRBJ2-3; a possible D gene is TRBD2 (6 bases). The ends were cut back, 2 bases at V and 2 bases at J, with 11 bases in the middle. This CDR3 contains 15 residues. CDR1 and CDR2 from the germline V gene are LGHDT and YNNKEL (reference sequence). CDR3 nucleotide sequence: TGTGCCAGCAGCCAACGGGGGTCACACACAGATACGCAGTATTTT. Translating gives CASSQRGSHTDTQYF.

The chain couples TRBV9 to TRBJ2-3, with TRBD2 identical over 13 bases. V lost 3 bases, J lost 1 base, and 5 bases stayed unmatched. The CDR3 consists of 17 residues. Germline CDR1 reads SGDLS; CDR2 reads YYNGEE. The CDR3 reads CASSEGTSGARTDTQYF. The CDR3 bases are TGTGCCAGCAGCGAAGGGACTAGCGGGGCCCGCACAGATACGCAGTATTTT.

V usage is TRBV7-6 and J usage is TRBJ1-4, with 8 positions matching TRBD1. The CDR3 sequence is 15 residues long. The germline V gene has CDR1 SGHVS and CDR2 FNYEAQ. J gave up 7 bases and V 1 base, and 5 bases lay outside the gene matches. The CDR3 DNA reads as TGTGCCAGCAGCTTAGAGACAGGGGTTTTTGAAAAACTGTTTTTT. Translating gives CASSLETGVFEKLFF.

CDR3 bases: TGTGCCAGCAGCTTAGCAGCAGCGGGCGGCTACACCTTC. Protein: CASSLAAAGGYTF. This chain uses TRBV11-2 with TRBJ1-2; D unclear. The germline gives CDR1 SGHAT, CDR2 FQNNGV. Trimming removed 1 base at V and 8 bases at J, with 11 bases between. The CDR3 runs 13 residues.

CDR3 in DNA: TGTGCCAGCAGCTTGGTTCCAGGGGGCGCAACAGATACGCAGTATTTT. Translated: CASSLVPGGATDTQYF. The V gene is TRBV5-5, the J gene TRBJ2-3; TRBD1 agrees at 8 bases. This CDR3 has 16 residues. In germline, CDR1 is SGHKS, CDR2 YYEKEE (reference sequence). The V gene end was trimmed by 0 bases and the J gene end by 3 bases; junction bases not matched to a gene: 6.

This chain uses TRBV19 with TRBJ2-1, with D possibly matching TRBD1 (5 bases). The CDR3 extends over 15 amino acids. Deletions cut 6 bases from V and 0 bases from J, with 12 bases between. Germline V gene sequence: CDR1 LNHDA, CDR2 SQIVND (reference sequence). CDR3 region: CASRDADSSYNEQFF. The CDR3 region has the DNA TGTGCCAGTAGGGATGCCGACAGCTCCTACAATGAGCAGTTCTTC.

Only a few counts were recorded for this clone. The CDR3 region has the DNA TGTGCCATCAGTCCCCTTGTAGGAGGAGCTTTCTTT. This encodes CAISPLVGGAFF. This sequence joins TRBV10-3 and TRBJ1-1, with unresolved D. In germline, CDR1 is ENHRY, CDR2 SYGVKD. This CDR3 spans 12 amino acids. V shed 5 bases and J shed 10 bases, with 14 bases lying between them.

The CDR3 reads CASSQNSIYNEQFF. As DNA, the CDR3 is TGTGCCAGCAGCCAAAACTCCATATACAATGAGCAGTTCTTC. V gene TRBV14 combines with J gene TRBJ2-1, with D unclear. Trimming pared 2 bases from V and 4 bases from J, leaving 9 bases between. There are 14 residues in the CDR3. Germline V CDR1 and CDR2: SGHDN, FVKESK.

The sample holds a few counts of this clone. V is TRBV18 and J is TRBJ1-1; no clear D. This CDR3 is 12 amino acids long. V dropped 2 bases and J dropped 4 bases, with 5 bases sitting between them. Germline assignment: CDR1 KGHSH and CDR2 LQKENI. CDR3 in DNA: TGTGCCAGCTCACCAGAGGGCACTGAAGCTTTCTTT. This gives the protein CASSPEGTEAFF.

The gene calls are TRBV3-1 (or the pseudogene TRBV3-2) and TRBJ1-1; no definite D call. Germline values: CDR1 LGHDT, CDR2 YNNKEL (reference sequence). The length of the CDR3 is 12 residues. V was cut by 6 bases and J by 0 bases, with 5 bases left in between. The CDR3, as DNA: TGTGCCAGCAGGGACTTGAACACTGAAGCTTTCTTT. It encodes CASRDLNTEAFF.

The V gene is TRBV18, the J gene TRBJ2-1, with D tentatively TRBD1 (5 bases). In germline, CDR1 is KGHSH, CDR2 LQKENI. This CDR3 has 13 residues. V was clipped by 4 bases and J by 7 bases, with 11 bases between them. The CDR3 coding sequence is TGTGCCAGCTCACTCTCACAGGAGAATGAGCAGTTCTTC. Protein product: CASSLSQENEQFF. Together with reference TRBV18 and TRBJ2-1, the CDR3 gives the full variable domain: NAGVMQNPRHLVRRRGQEARLRCSPMKGHSHVYWYRQLPEEGLKFMVYLQKENIIDESGMPKERFSAEFPKEGPSILRIQQVVRGDSAAYFCASSLSQENEQFFGPGTRLTVL.

The V call is TRBV21-1, the J call TRBJ2-7; TRBD1, as called in the table, went unchecked against the DNA. TRBV21-1 is flagged as a pseudogene. This CDR3 contains 15 residues. The chain's CDR3 is CASSFCPRPSYEQYV. The CDR3 bases are TGTGCCAGCAGCTTCTGCCCCAGGCCCTCCTACGAGCAGTACGTC.